This TCR beta chain appears in the sequencing data of a study of blood T cell repertoires in COVID-19. About the study: Sources were T cells, B-cell-depleted T cells, or PBMCs; the material itself was cDNA or gDNA.

This CDR3 is built from 19 residues. The V end lost 1 base, the J end lost 0 bases, and 16 bases lay between the germline ends. The V gene's germline CDR1 is MNHEY and CDR2 SMNVEV (reference sequence). Repertoires were generated with immunoSEQ multiplex PCR, while TCRdb's copy carries only in-frame clones and drops some. The sample has 150,000 to 200,000 clones, about 81% seen once. Material for sequencing was peripheral blood. The chain combines TRBV27 with TRBJ1-6; possibly TRBD1 for D (5 bases). The sequence derives from a woman older than 75 with COVID-19, enrolled during active disease. The chain's CDR3 is CASSLWGRPILSYNSPLHF. CDR3 coding DNA: TGTGCCAGCAGTTTATGGGGCCGGCCAATACTCTCCTATAATTCACCCCTCCACTTT.